This T cell receptor beta chain was obtained from a study of CD8+ T cells in alopecia areata. The V and J ends lost 7 bases and 4 bases, in that order; junction bases with no gene match: 2. The CDR3 covers 15 residues. Germline V gene sequence: CDR1 MNHEY, CDR2 SMNVEV (reference sequence). Study-wide findings and caveats: Researchers reported that TCR sharing among patients proved less clear than in mice, possibly HLA-linked.

Points on this clone: Antigen unknown.

cDNA reverse transcribed from extracted RNA served as the sequencing template. Method: immunoSEQ multiplex PCR; TCRdb's copy keeps in-frame clones and lacks some. The profile covers approximately 140,000 clones, with 86% appearing a single time and about 12% taken by the ten largest. Treatment specified: oral pan-JAK inhibitor, 5-10 mg twice daily. Punch biopsies of lesional scalp, plus peripheral blood, were taken from alopecia areata patients. The sequence was obtained from a human donor with alopecia areata. The specimen comprised CD8+ T cells sorted from blood, sampled at week 4, from a patient treated with tofacitinib. J is TRBJ2-1 and V is TRBV27; 15 bases match TRBD2. The CDR3 sequence: CASTGLAGGYNEQFF. The CDR3 DNA follows: TGTGCCAGCACCGGACTAGCGGGAGGGTACAATGAGCAGTTCTTC.